Sequencing of this T cell receptor beta chain was carried out in a study of T cell changes during pregnancy in multiple sclerosis. This CDR3 comprises 14 residues. Profiled with immunoSEQ multiplex PCR; TCRdb holds only in-frame clones, not every one. The table has nearly 40,000 clones, 92% seen once; the top ten hold under 0.9%. The sample holds one count of this clone. The sequencing used CD4+ T cells from peripheral blood mononuclear cells, collected before pregnancy. This rearrangement joins TRBV21-1 to TRBJ2-5; the DNA was not compared with TRBD1, the D call given in the table. TRBV21-1 is described as a pseudogene. The TCR was taken from a female donor with multiple sclerosis, enrolled in a pregnancy study. The CDR3 protein is CASSKGLGEETQYF. The CDR3 nucleotides read TGTGCCAGCAGCAAAGGCCTAGGGGAAGAGACCCAGTACTTC.